The source of this TCR beta chain is a study of cytomegalovirus exposure and HLA in healthy donors. The V and J ends lost 0 bases and 5 bases, in that order; junction bases with no gene match: 12. The CDR3 loop spans 18 amino acids. The germline V gene encodes CDR1 LNHNV and CDR2 YYDKDF (reference sequence). The PCR contained 60 Vbeta and 13 Jbeta primers. The table came from immunoSEQ multiplex PCR; TCRdb's copy has only in-frame clones and leaves some out. The top ten clones hold roughly 0.82% of a sample with roughly 180,000 clones, around 80% of them seen once. The chain links TRBV15 to TRBJ1-3; 8 positions agree with TRBD1. This receptor was identified in a female donor in good health and CMV-seronegative. The specimen was PBMCs. The CDR3 spells CATSRDLGDRRIRNTIYF. The CDR3 DNA reads TGTGCCACCAGCAGAGATCTTGGGGACAGGCGAATCAGAAACACCATATATTTT.